Listed below are T cell receptor beta chains from one sample, sequenced in a study of shared clonotypes between healthy human individuals. Clones were sequenced by immunoSEQ multiplex PCR, and TCRdb holds only the in-frame ones, with some missing. This table has over 2 million clones, about 95% appearing once. The sequenced material came from naive CD8+ T cells sorted from blood. Receptors were obtained from a man younger than 35 in good health. The CDR3 runs from the conserved cysteine through the conserved F or W. The D gene is left open where the match is weak. Clone size is shown for a subset of rows, as once, few, many or a class of expanded clone.

v_call,j_call,clone_size,d_call,cdr3_aa,cdr3_nt
TRBV6-5,TRBJ2-1,-,TRBD2,CASRLLAGDYNEQFF,TGTGCCAGCAGACTTCTAGCGGGAGACTACAATGAGCAGTTCTTC
TRBV27,TRBJ1-5,-,-,CASRPGLPNQPQHF,TGTGCCAGCAGACCCGGGCTACCAAATCAGCCCCAGCATTTT
TRBV6-6,TRBJ1-6,once,-,CASSQFVGSPLHF,TGTGCCAGCAGCCAGTTTGTTGGGTCACCCCTCCACTTT
TRBV9,TRBJ1-5,-,-,CASSVSGTPPGDQPQHF,TGTGCCAGCAGCGTAAGCGGGACCCCCCCGGGGGATCAGCCCCAGCATTTT
TRBV19,TRBJ2-1,-,-,CASSIVQGPYNEQFF,TGTGCCAGTAGTATAGTACAGGGCCCCTACAATGAGCAGTTCTTC
TRBV5-6,TRBJ2-3,-,-,CASSQTGHELTDTQYF,TGTGCCAGCAGCCAAACGGGACATGAGCTCACAGATACGCAGTATTTT
TRBV5-6,TRBJ2-7,-,-,CASSVGDSYEQYF,TGTGCCAGCAGCGTGGGGGACTCCTACGAGCAGTACTTC
TRBV2,TRBJ2-7,-,TRBD2,CASTESGSLYEQYF,TGTGCCAGCACCGAGAGCGGGAGCCTCTACGAGCAGTACTTC
TRBV2,TRBJ2-7,-,-,CASSAGPGVDNEQYF,TGTGCCAGCAGTGCAGGCCCGGGGGTAGACAACGAGCAGTACTTC
TRBV6-5,TRBJ2-1,-,-,CASTQNSFSYNEQFF,TGTGCCAGCACCCAAAACTCTTTCTCCTACAATGAGCAGTTCTTC
TRBV6-5,TRBJ2-1,-,-,CASRPREYNEQFF,TGTGCCAGCAGGCCCAGGGAATACAATGAGCAGTTCTTC
TRBV30,TRBJ2-1,-,-,CAWLTGSSYNEQFF,TGTGCCTGGCTGACTGGAAGCTCCTACAATGAGCAGTTCTTC
TRBV11-2,TRBJ2-7,-,-,CASSLEPGAYEQYF,TGTGCCAGCAGCTTAGAGCCAGGGGCCTACGAGCAGTACTTC
TRBV28,TRBJ2-7,-,TRBD1,CASSFRRTGQSEQYF,TGTGCCAGCAGTTTCCGTAGGACAGGGCAAAGCGAGCAGTACTTC
TRBV4-1,TRBJ2-7,once,TRBD2,CASSQEAGGVYEQYF,TGCGCCAGCAGCCAAGAAGCGGGGGGGGTCTACGAGCAGTACTTC
TRBV30,TRBJ1-2,-,-,CASTGFYGYTF,TGTGCCTCGACAGGATTCTATGGCTACACCTTC
TRBV5-4,TRBJ2-3,-,-,CASSSGAVTSTDTQYF,TGTGCCAGCAGTTCGGGAGCCGTGACTAGCACAGATACGCAGTATTTT
TRBV5-1,TRBJ1-1,-,-,CASRLEKGIRDTEAFF,TGCGCCAGCAGATTGGAAAAGGGGATTCGCGACACTGAAGCTTTCTTT
TRBV29-1,TRBJ2-1,-,-,CSVVLGSNNEQFF,TGCAGCGTTGTCCTCGGCAGTAACAATGAGCAGTTCTTC
TRBV5-1,TRBJ2-7,-,-,CASSLTGQPAHEQYF,TGCGCCAGCAGCTTGACCGGACAGCCAGCCCACGAGCAGTACTTC
TRBV4-1,TRBJ2-1,-,-,CASSQDSNTKVNEQFF,TGCGCCAGCAGCCAAGATTCGAATACGAAGGTTAATGAGCAGTTCTTC
TRBV9,TRBJ1-1,-,TRBD1,CASSVDRDSVWYGTEAFF,TGTGCCAGCAGCGTAGACCGGGACAGCGTTTGGTATGGCACTGAAGCTTTCTTT
TRBV18,TRBJ2-3,once,-,CASSPPIQGGRTDTQYF,TGTGCCAGCTCACCACCGATACAGGGGGGGCGGACAGATACGCAGTATTTT